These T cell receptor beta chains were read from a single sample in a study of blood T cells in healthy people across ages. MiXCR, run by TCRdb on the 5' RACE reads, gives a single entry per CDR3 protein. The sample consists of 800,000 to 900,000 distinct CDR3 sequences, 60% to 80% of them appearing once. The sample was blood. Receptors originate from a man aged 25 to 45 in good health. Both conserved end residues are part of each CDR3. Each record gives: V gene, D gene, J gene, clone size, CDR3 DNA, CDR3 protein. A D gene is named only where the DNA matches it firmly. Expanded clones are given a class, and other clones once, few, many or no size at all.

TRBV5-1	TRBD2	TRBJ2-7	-	TGCGCCAGCAGCTTGGACGGACTAGCGGGGGGCTACGAGCAGTACTTC	CASSLDGLAGGYEQYF
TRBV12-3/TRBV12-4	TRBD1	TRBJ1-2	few	TGTGCCAGCAGTCCACTTACAGGGGGCGCTAACTATGGCTACACCTTC	CASSPLTGGANYGYTF
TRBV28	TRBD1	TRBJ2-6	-	TGTGCCAGCAGTGAGACAGGGTCCTCTGGGGCCAACGTCCTGACTTTC	CASSETGSSGANVLTF
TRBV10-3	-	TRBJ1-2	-	TGTGCCATCAGTGAGGGACAACCCCCCCACTATGGCTACACCTTC	CAISEGQPPHYGYTF
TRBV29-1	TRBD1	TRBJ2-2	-	TGCAGCGCCCAGCAGACAGGGGGCACCGAGGAGCTGTTTTTT	CSAQQTGGTEELFF
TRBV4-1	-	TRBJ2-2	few	TGCGCCAGCTGCCCGAGAGGGAGAGAGGGCACCGGGGAGCTGTTTTTT	CASCPRGREGTGELFF
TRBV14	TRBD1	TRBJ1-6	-	TGTGCCAGCAGCCAAGATACAGGGGGCATTTCACCCCTCCACTTT	CASSQDTGGISPLHF
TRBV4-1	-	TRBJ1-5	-	TGCGCCAGCAGCCGACAAGGGGGGATGAATCAGCCCCAGCATTTT	CASSRQGGMNQPQHF
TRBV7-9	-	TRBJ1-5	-	TGTGCCAGCAGCGCGACAGGTTCTTATCAGCCCCAGCATTTT	CASSATGSYQPQHF
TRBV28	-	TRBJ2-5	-	TGTGCCAGCAGATTAACAGACGAGAGGTATCAAGAGACCCAGTACTTC	CASRLTDERYQETQYF
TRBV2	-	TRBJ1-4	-	TGTGCCAGCAGTGAGCGGGACGAATTGGGGAATGAAAAACTGTTTTTT	CASSERDELGNEKLFF
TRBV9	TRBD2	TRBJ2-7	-	TGTGCCAGCAGCGTAGAGGGAGGGAGCTCCTACGAGCAGTACTTC	CASSVEGGSSYEQYF
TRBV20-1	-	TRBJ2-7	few	TGCAGTGCTACACAGGGAGCCCTCCGTGACGAGCAGTACTTC	CSATQGALRDEQYF
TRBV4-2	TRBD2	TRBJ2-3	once	TGTGCCAGCACTTTAGGAGCGGGGGTAGATACGCAGTATTTT	CASTLGAGVDTQYF
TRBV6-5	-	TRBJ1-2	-	TGTGCCAGCAGTTACTCGAGGTACTATGGCTACACCTTC	CASSYSRYYGYTF
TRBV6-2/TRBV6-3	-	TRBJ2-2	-	TGTGCCAGCAGATTCCAGGGTGCCGGGGAGCTGTTTTTT	CASRFQGAGELFF
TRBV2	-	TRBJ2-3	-	TGTGCCAGCAGTGAATTAGGTCCAGGGGTGGGAGATACGCAGTATTTT	CASSELGPGVGDTQYF
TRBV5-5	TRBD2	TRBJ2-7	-	TGTGCCAGCAGCTTGGGGGGACTAGCGAACTCCTACGAGCAGTACTTC	CASSLGGLANSYEQYF
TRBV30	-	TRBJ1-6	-	TGTGCCTGGAGTGATTCGGGGTATTCACCCCTCCACTTT	CAWSDSGYSPLHF
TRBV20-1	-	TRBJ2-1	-	TGCAGTGCTTTCGAGTGGGACAATGAGCAGTTCTTC	CSAFEWDNEQFF
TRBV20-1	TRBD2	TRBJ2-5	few	TGCAGTGCCGACCTAGCGGGGGTAGAAGAGACCCAGTACTTC	CSADLAGVEETQYF
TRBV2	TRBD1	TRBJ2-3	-	TGTGCCAGCAGTGAGCAGGGGGCGCAGTATTTT	CASSEQGAQYF
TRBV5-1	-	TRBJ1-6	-	TGCGCCAGCAGCTCGAGTCCCGGGAATTCACCCCTCCACTTT	CASSSSPGNSPLHF
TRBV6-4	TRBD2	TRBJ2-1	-	TGTGCCGGCAGTGAGGGTAGCGGGGGCTACACTGAGCAGTTCTTC	CAGSEGSGGYTEQFF
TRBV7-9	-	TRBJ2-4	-	TGTGCCAGCAGCGTAGCAACCAAAAACATTCAGTACTTC	CASSVATKNIQYF
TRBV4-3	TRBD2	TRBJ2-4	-	TGCGCCAGCAGCCAAGGGACTAGCGGGGGACACACCAAAAACATTCAGTACTTC	CASSQGTSGGHTKNIQYF
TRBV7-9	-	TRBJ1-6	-	TGTGCCAGCAGTCCCGTGAGCTCCTATAATTCACCCCTCCACTTT	CASSPVSSYNSPLHF
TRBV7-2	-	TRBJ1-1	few	TGTGCCAGCAGCTTTCAGGTGAACACTGAAGCTTTCTTT	CASSFQVNTEAFF
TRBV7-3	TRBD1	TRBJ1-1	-	TGTGCCAGCAGTTCCTACGACAGGGCCGATGGGTCTGAAGCTTTCTTT	CASSSYDRADGSEAFF
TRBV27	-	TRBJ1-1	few	TGTGCCAGCAGTTACCCACCGGCCCATGACACTGAAGCTTTCTTT	CASSYPPAHDTEAFF
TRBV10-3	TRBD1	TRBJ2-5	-	TGTGCCATCAGAGGTGACAGGGGTCAAGAGACCCAGTACTTC	CAIRGDRGQETQYF
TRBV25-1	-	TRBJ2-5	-	TGTGCCAGCAGTGAATATGGCAGTGGGATCCAAGAGACCCAGTACTTC	CASSEYGSGIQETQYF
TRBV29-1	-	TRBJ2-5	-	TGCAGCGTTGAGATGGGGGGGGCCGAGACCCAGTACTTC	CSVEMGGAETQYF
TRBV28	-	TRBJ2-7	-	TGTGCCAGCAGTTTCGCCAGGACCAGCTCCTACGAGCAGTACTTC	CASSFARTSSYEQYF
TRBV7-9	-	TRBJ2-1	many	TGCGCCAGCAGCTTGGGGCACAATGAGCAGTTCTTC	CASSLGHNEQFF
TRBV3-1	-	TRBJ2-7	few	TGTGCCAGCAGCCCAGGGGGGAACTCCTACGAGCAGTACTTC	CASSPGGNSYEQYF
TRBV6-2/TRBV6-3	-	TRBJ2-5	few	TGTGCCAGCAGTGCGGCGGGCTCTCTCGGAGAGACCCAGTACTTC	CASSAAGSLGETQYF
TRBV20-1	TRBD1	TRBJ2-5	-	TGCAGTGCTGAGGGGACAGGGGGTCGAAGTGAGACCCAGTACTTC	CSAEGTGGRSETQYF
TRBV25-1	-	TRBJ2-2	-	TGTGCCAGCAGTGTCTCCGGGGGGAACACCGGGGAGCTGTTTTTT	CASSVSGGNTGELFF
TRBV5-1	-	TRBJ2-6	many	TGCGCCAGCAGCTCTCAACCCGGGGTTGGGGCCAACGTCCTGACTTTC	CASSSQPGVGANVLTF
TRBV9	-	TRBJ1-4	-	TGTGCCAGCAGCTCCTGGGGAAGTGCGGACGAAAAACTGTTTTTT	CASSSWGSADEKLFF
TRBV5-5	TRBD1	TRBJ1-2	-	TGTGCCAGCAGCTTACAGGGGAACTTGTATGGCTACACCTTC	CASSLQGNLYGYTF
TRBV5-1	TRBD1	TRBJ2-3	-	TGCGCCAGCAGCCTTCTGGACAGGGATGGCACAGATACGCAGTATTTT	CASSLLDRDGTDTQYF
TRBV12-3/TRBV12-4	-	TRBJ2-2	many	TGTGCCAGCAGCTTGGGGGGAACCGGGGAGCTGTTTTTT	CASSLGGTGELFF
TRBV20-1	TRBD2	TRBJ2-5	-	TGCAGTGCAACTAGCGGGAGAGCGTTCGCGCTGGAGACCCAGTACTTC	CSATSGRAFALETQYF
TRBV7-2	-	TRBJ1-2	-	TGTGCCAGCAGCTCCAGGGTTACGTACGGCTACACCTTC	CASSSRVTYGYTF
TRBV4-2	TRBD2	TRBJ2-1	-	TGTGCCAGCAGCCAACCGGGGGGTTGGGATGAGCAGTTCTTC	CASSQPGGWDEQFF
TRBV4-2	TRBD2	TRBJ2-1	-	TGTGCCAGCAGCCAAGATCCGACTAGCGACGGGTTAGTTAGGGTCTATGAGCAGTTCTTC	CASSQDPTSDGLVRVYEQFF
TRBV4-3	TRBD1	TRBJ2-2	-	TGCGCCAGCAGCCGGGACAGGGTCGGGGAGCTGTTTTTT	CASSRDRVGELFF
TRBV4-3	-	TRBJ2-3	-	TGCGCCAGCAGCCAAGTGGCTCCGGGCAGGGGCACAGATACGCAGTATTTT	CASSQVAPGRGTDTQYF
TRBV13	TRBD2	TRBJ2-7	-	TGTGCCAGCAGACAACTAGCGGGGGAATACGAGCAGTACTTC	CASRQLAGEYEQYF
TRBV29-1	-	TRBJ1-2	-	TGCGGCGTCGCCGGGTCTGTCGTAGGCTATGGCTACACCTTC	CGVAGSVVGYGYTF
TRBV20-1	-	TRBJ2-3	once	TGCAGTGCTAGAGATTATAGGGGTTCAGATACGCAGTATTTT	CSARDYRGSDTQYF
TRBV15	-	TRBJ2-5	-	TGTGCCACCAGCAGAGTTGAGGGGGAGGAGACCCAGTACTTC	CATSRVEGEETQYF
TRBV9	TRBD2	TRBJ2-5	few	TGTGCCAGCAGCCCGGGACTAGCGGACACACAAGAGACCCAGTACTTC	CASSPGLADTQETQYF
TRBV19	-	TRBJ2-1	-	TGTGCCAGTAGTCAGCAGGGGCAATCCTACAATGAGCAGTTCTTC	CASSQQGQSYNEQFF
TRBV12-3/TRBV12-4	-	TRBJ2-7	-	TGCGCCAGCAGTCTTCGGGTCGTAGCTGACGAGCAGTACTTC	CASSLRVVADEQYF
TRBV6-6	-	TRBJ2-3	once	TGTGCCAGCAGCCCAGGGGACATCACAGATACGCAGTATTTT	CASSPGDITDTQYF
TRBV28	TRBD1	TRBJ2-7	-	TGTGCCAGCAGTATTCGACAGGGGTCCTACGAGCAGTACTTC	CASSIRQGSYEQYF
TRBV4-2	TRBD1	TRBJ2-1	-	TGTGCCAGCAGCCCTAGGGACAGGTCCTACAATGAGCAGTTCTTC	CASSPRDRSYNEQFF